These 32 T cell receptor beta chains were sequenced from one sample in a study of blood T cell repertoires in COVID-19. The data were produced by immunoSEQ multiplex PCR, yet TCRdb's version contains in-frame clones alone and is incomplete. This table has 110,000 or so clones, about 85% appearing once. The specimen sequenced was peripheral blood. These receptors were collected from a human donor in a cohort sampled during active COVID-19.

The genes are TRBV19 and TRBJ1-1, with D possibly being TRBD1 (6 bases). The V gene's germline CDR1 is LNHDA and CDR2 SQIVND (reference sequence). The CDR3 has 14 residues. V was clipped by 3 bases and J by 4 bases, with 12 bases between them. The CDR3 DNA reads TGTGCCAGTAGTATGGCATTAGGGGGCACTGAAGCTTTCTTT. Its translation: CASSMALGGTEAFF.

The rearrangement joins TRBV7-3 to TRBJ1-1; 8 bases agree with TRBD1. V lost 6 bases to trimming and J lost 5 bases; unmatched junction nucleotides: 5. The CDR3 spans 13 residues. The germline V gene has CDR1 SGHTA and CDR2 FQGTGA. The DNA of the CDR3 is TGTGCCAGCAGTCAACAGGGGGATACTGAAGCTTTCTTT. Its translation: CASSQQGDTEAFF.

The rearrangement joins TRBV6-5 to TRBJ1-3; 9 bases match TRBD1. The CDR3 length is 15 residues. J lost 0 bases, V lost 8 bases, and 5 bases had no gene match. Germline values: CDR1 MNHEY, CDR2 SVGAGI. For the CDR3, the DNA is TGTGCCAGCGGAACGACAGGGGGCTCTGGAAACACCATATATTTT. Its protein is CASGTTGGSGNTIYF.

The CDR3 DNA reads as TGCAGCGTTGACGAGGCACGAGGCGAGCAGTACTTC. Translated, it gives CSVDEARGEQYF. The V call is TRBV29-1, the J call TRBJ2-7; D remains ambiguous. The CDR3 totals 12 residues. From germline, CDR1 is SQVTM and CDR2 ANQGSEA. The ends were cut back, 3 bases at V and 6 bases at J, with 12 bases in the middle.

The J gene is TRBJ1-5, the V gene TRBV6-4; 7 nucleotides agree with TRBD1. The CDR3 is 19 amino acids. Germline V gene lookup returns CDR1 MRHNA and CDR2 SNTAGT. The V gene end was trimmed by 6 bases and the J gene end by 4 bases; junction bases not matched to a gene: 21. In DNA, the CDR3 is TGTGCCAGCAGGATATGGGGTAGGCAGGGGGAACGACAGAATCAGCCCCAGCATTTT. This gives the protein CASRIWGRQGERQNQPQHF.

The rearrangement joins TRBV2 to TRBJ1-1, with a possible D match to TRBD1 (6 bases). V was clipped by 5 bases and J by 2 bases, with 9 bases between them. Per germline, CDR1 SNHLY and CDR2 FYNNEI. This CDR3 is built from 13 residues. CDR3 in DNA: TGTGCCAGCAGTTTGGACAGTAACACTGAAGCTTTCTTT. This encodes CASSLDSNTEAFF.

The CDR3 DNA reads as TGTGCCAGCAGCCCCTGGGAGGGAGGAACCTACGAGCAGTACTTC. Translating it yields CASSPWEGGTYEQYF. The genes are TRBV28 and TRBJ2-7, with 7 bases that match TRBD2. V lost 6 bases, J lost 2 bases, and 10 bases stayed unmatched. Germline V gives CDR1 MDHEN, CDR2 SYDVKM. The CDR3 loop spans 15 amino acids.

The rearrangement uses TRBV4-3 and TRBJ2-7, with D perhaps TRBD1 (6 bases). CDR3 size: 15 residues. Trimming took off 1 base at V and 2 bases at J, with 12 bases between the two ends. The germline V gene has CDR1 LGHNA and CDR2 YSLEER. CDR3 protein: CASSQGQGWTYEQYF. The CDR3 bases are TGCGCCAGCAGCCAAGGCCAGGGGTGGACCTACGAGCAGTACTTC.

CDR3: CASSLQGGGGTQYF. The CDR3 DNA reads TGTGCCAGCAGCTTACAAGGGGGCGGCGGGACCCAGTACTTC. This chain uses TRBV7-2 with TRBJ2-5; 7 bases agree with TRBD1. With V trimmed by 2 bases and J by 7 bases, 7 bases remained unmatched. CDR1 is SGHTA and CDR2 is FQGNSA in the germline V gene. CDR3 length equals 14 residues.

This clone was recorded once. The CDR3 DNA sequence: TGCGCCAGCAGCGACACAGGGGGTCAGAACACTGAAGCTTTCTTT. Translation gives CASSDTGGQNTEAFF. The chain has TRBV5-1 and TRBJ1-1; TRBD1 agrees at 8 bases. The CDR3 is made up of 15 amino acids. Germline loops: CDR1 SGHRS, CDR2 YFSETQ. The ends lost 4 bases at V and 1 base at J; junction bases unmatched: 6.

This clone appeared many times. The J gene is TRBJ2-2, the V gene TRBV7-2; possible D gene TRBD2, 7 bases. This CDR3 is built from 18 residues. V was trimmed by 3 bases and J by 2 bases, leaving 19 bases between them. Germline CDR1 reads SGHTA; CDR2 reads FQGNSA. In DNA form, the CDR3 reads TGTGCCAGCAGCTTTTCGCAACTCGGGGGGCTCAACACCGGGGAGCTGTTTTTT. This sequence encodes CASSFSQLGGLNTGELFF.

A few counts support this clone. V is TRBV6-5 and J is TRBJ1-1; 7 nucleotides match TRBD1. This CDR3 is 14 amino acids long. Germline V gives CDR1 MNHEY, CDR2 SVGAGI. After removal of 0 bases from V and 10 bases from J, the junction contained 8 bases not matched to a gene. In DNA, the CDR3 is TGTGCCAGCAGTTACTCCCCGAGACAGGGTATAGCTTTCTTT. Translation: CASSYSPRQGIAFF.

The chain employs TRBV6-5 and TRBJ1-5; the D is unclear. The V end was cut by 7 bases, the J end by 6 bases, with 13 bases between. This CDR3 is built from 13 residues. Germline V gene sequence: CDR1 MNHEY, CDR2 SVGAGI. In nucleotides, the CDR3 is TGTGCCAGCACCGGCGGCATCTCTCAGCCCCAGCATTTT. This encodes CASTGGISQPQHF.

This clone has more than one count but fewer than ten. The rearrangement links TRBV7-9 to TRBJ1-2; a weak D match, TRBD1 (6 bases). The ends were cut back, 0 bases at V and 0 bases at J, with 20 bases in the middle. CDR1 is SEHNR, CDR2 FQNEAQ, per germline (reference sequence). This CDR3 contains 19 residues. CDR3 DNA sequence: TGTGCCAGCAGCTTAGCGTACAGGGAATCCGTCGGAGCTAACTATGGCTACACCTTC. The encoded protein is CASSLAYRESVGANYGYTF.

The chain recombines TRBV9 with TRBJ1-1; TRBD1 matches 8 bases. This CDR3 comprises 15 residues. Germline values: CDR1 SGDLS, CDR2 YYNGEE. The V segment lost 3 bases and the J segment 1 base; nucleotides outside the gene matches: 5. In DNA, the CDR3 is TGTGCCAGCAGCGGGAGGGACAGGACGAACACTGAAGCTTTCTTT. This translates into CASSGRDRTNTEAFF. The whole variable domain, filled in from reference TRBV9 and TRBJ1-1, reads DSGVTQTPKHLITATGQRVTLRCSPRSGDLSVYWYQQSLDQGLQFLIQYYNGEERAKGNILERFSAQQFPDLHSELNLSSLELGDSALYFCASSGRDRTNTEAFFGQGTRLTVV.

This clone is a singleton in its sample. J is TRBJ1-6 and V is TRBV14; D unclear. The CDR3 is 14 amino acids. V lost 1 base and J 10 bases, leaving 11 bases between the germline ends. From germline, CDR1 is SGHDN and CDR2 FVKESK. The CDR3 DNA reads as TGTGCCAGCAGCCAAGGGGCCATTGTCTCACCCCTCCACTTT. This codes for CASSQGAIVSPLHF.

The rearrangement links TRBV28 to TRBJ1-2, with D tentatively TRBD1 (6 bases). Trimming left V 6 bases short and J 4 bases short, with 21 bases between. Germline assignment: CDR1 MDHEN and CDR2 SYDVKM. The CDR3 loop spans 16 amino acids. Here the CDR3 DNA reads TGTGCCAGCAGGAACCGGGACGGGACACAATCCTATGGCTACACCTTC. Translated, it gives CASRNRDGTQSYGYTF.

The V call is TRBV6-1, the J call TRBJ2-1; 8 bases are a match to TRBD2. After removal of 2 bases from V and 8 bases from J, the junction contained 8 bases not matched to a gene. The CDR3 is 15 residues long. Germline V gene data show CDR1 as MNHNS and CDR2 as SASEGT. As DNA, the CDR3 is TGTGCCAGCAGTGAATTGGGCGGGGGGTTTGATGAGCAGTTCTTC. Encoded protein: CASSELGGGFDEQFF.

The CDR3 DNA sequence: TGTGCCACCAGCAGAGATTATGGGCTAGCGGGGGGGGACTCCTACAATGAGCAGTTCTTC. It is translated as CATSRDYGLAGGDSYNEQFF. The chain combines TRBV15 with TRBJ2-1, with 12 bases lining up with TRBD2. Germline V CDR1 and CDR2: LNHNV, YYDKDF (reference sequence). The ends lost 0 bases at V and 0 bases at J; junction bases unmatched: 9. This CDR3 is built from 20 residues.

The chain combines TRBV4-1 with TRBJ2-7; TRBD1 matches at 9 bases. Trimming at V came to 4 bases and at J to 3 bases, leaving 19 bases not matched to a gene. The CDR3 has 19 amino acids. CDR1 and CDR2 from the germline V gene are MGHRA and YSYEKL. The DNA of the CDR3 is TGCGCCAGCAGCCTTCTCCAAGGGGTTCGTGGACAGGGGAACTACGAGCAGTACTTC. It is translated as CASSLLQGVRGQGNYEQYF.

The gene calls are TRBV27 and TRBJ2-2; D gene uncertain. The CDR3 extends over 15 amino acids. Between the trimmed V and J ends, which lost 1 base and 0 bases, there was a span of 6 bases. Germline assignment: CDR1 MNHEY and CDR2 SMNVEV (reference sequence). CDR3: CASSLLKTNTGELFF. DNA of the CDR3: TGTGCCAGCAGTTTATTAAAAACGAACACCGGGGAGCTGTTTTTT.

The rearrangement joins TRBV4-3 to TRBJ2-2, with 11 positions matching TRBD2. Trimming cost V 4 bases and J 10 bases; bases outside gene matches: 11. The CDR3 consists of 16 residues. Germline-derived CDR1 and CDR2 are LGHNA and YSLEER. For the CDR3, the DNA is TGCGCCAGCAGCCCCGGATTAGCGGGGGGGCGATTGGAGCTGTTTTTT. This translates into CASSPGLAGGRLELFF.

The chain carries TRBV12-3 or TRBV12-4 and TRBJ2-4; 7 nucleotides agree with TRBD2. V shed 1 base and J 8 bases; nucleotides not matched to a gene: 2. CDR3 length: 13 amino acids. The CDR3 DNA reads as TGTGCCAGCAGTTTAGAGGGAGGGCACATTCAGTACTTC. Translated: CASSLEGGHIQYF.

This chain's CDR3 is CASRPTAGNTEAFF. The CDR3 DNA follows: TGTGCCAGCAGACCAACGGCGGGCAACACTGAAGCTTTCTTT. V is TRBV2 and J is TRBJ1-1; no clear D gene. Germline CDR1 and CDR2: SNHLY and FYNNEI. Trimming cost V 6 bases and J 2 bases, with 13 bases left between them. The CDR3 spans 14 residues.

The chain joins TRBV9 to TRBJ2-1, with D maybe TRBD1 (6 bases). Trimming cost V 0 bases and J 1 base, with 8 bases left between them. This CDR3 is built from 15 residues. Per germline, CDR1 SGDLS and CDR2 YYNGEE. The CDR3 coding sequence is TGTGCCAGCAGCGTAGGAGGACAGTCCTACAATGAGCAGTTCTTC. Translation gives CASSVGGQSYNEQFF.

This rearrangement joins TRBV6-5 to TRBJ2-2, with D tentatively TRBD2 (6 bases). The germline gives CDR1 MNHEY, CDR2 SVGAGI. The V and J ends lost 6 bases and 2 bases respectively, with 10 bases between them. The CDR3 is made up of 14 amino acids. The CDR3 loop is CASREGLNTGELFF. For the CDR3, the DNA is TGTGCCAGCAGAGAGGGACTCAACACCGGGGAGCTGTTTTTT.

The genes are TRBV3-1 (or the pseudogene TRBV3-2) and TRBJ1-6; 7 bases fit TRBD1. The CDR3 contains 16 residues. V shed 1 base and J 5 bases; nucleotides not matched to a gene: 5. Germline CDR1 is LGHDT and CDR2 is YNNKEL (reference sequence). The CDR3 region is CASSQGQGRNNSPLHF. CDR3 DNA: TGTGCCAGCAGCCAAGGACAGGGCAGAAATAATTCACCCCTCCACTTT.

The genes are TRBV10-3 and TRBJ2-7, with TRBD1 identical over 8 bases. Germline loops: CDR1 ENHRY, CDR2 SYGVKD. J was trimmed by 5 bases and V by 0 bases; bases with no gene match: 6. This CDR3 comprises 15 residues. CDR3 residues: CAISESQGAQNEQYF. As DNA, the CDR3 is TGTGCCATCAGTGAGTCCCAGGGGGCGCAAAACGAGCAGTACTTC.

The J gene is TRBJ2-7, the V gene TRBV4-3; TRBD1 aligns across 8 bases. Germline CDR1 LGHNA, CDR2 YSLEER. V gave up 3 bases and J gave up 0 bases; unmatched junction bases: 4. CDR3 length equals 15 residues. CDR3 in DNA: TGCGCCAGCAGCCACTACAGGGGGGCCTCCTACGAGCAGTACTTC. This translates into CASSHYRGASYEQYF.

The chain recombines TRBV11-1 with TRBJ2-3; D uncertain. CDR1 and CDR2 from the germline V gene are SGHAT and FQDESV (reference sequence). The V gene lost 1 base and the J gene lost 4 bases, with 9 bases spanning the gap. This CDR3 spans 14 amino acids. CDR3: CASSLDVASDTQYF. Here the CDR3 DNA reads TGTGCCAGCAGCTTAGATGTAGCTTCAGATACGCAGTATTTT. The variable domain in full, completed from reference TRBV11-1 and TRBJ2-3, reads EAEVAQSPRYKITEKSQAVAFWCDPISGHATLYWYRQILGQGPELLVQFQDESVVDDSQLPKDRFSAERLKGVDSTLKIQPAELGDSAMYLCASSLDVASDTQYFGPGTRLTVL.

The count of this clone is one. The chain couples TRBV7-2 to TRBJ1-1; the D is unclear. V gave up 0 bases and J gave up 1 base, with 9 bases separating them. The CDR3 length is 15 residues. The V gene's germline CDR1 is SGHTA and CDR2 FQGNSA. DNA for the CDR3: TGTGCCAGCAGCTTAGCGCGGCAGCAGAACACTGAAGCTTTCTTT. Translation gives CASSLARQQNTEAFF.

The chain employs TRBV11-2 and TRBJ2-5; D is unclear. The germline V gene encodes CDR1 SGHAT and CDR2 FQNNGV. With 1 base removed from V and 5 bases from J, the gap between germline ends came to 8 bases. The CDR3 has 13 amino acids. The CDR3 reads CASSLALLETQYF. The CDR3 nucleotides read TGTGCCAGCAGCTTAGCTCTTTTGGAGACCCAGTACTTC.